Each of the 22 T cell receptor beta chains below was sequenced from the same sample in a study of identical twins. TCRdb ran MiXCR on the 5' RACE reads and lists one entry per CDR3 protein. The sample holds 520,000 or so distinct CDR3 sequences, approximately 22% seen once. This sample was shared with a second study, whose subject was T cells expressing NK-cell markers.

Sequencing was carried out using CD4+ T cells sorted from blood. The receptor source for this set is a woman between 18 and 29 years old in good health.

Details on this clonotype: The junction departs from the called germline gene at one end, perhaps through a read error. The chain links TRBV9 to TRBJ2-1; D is ambiguous. This CDR3 has 12 residues. Germline V gene lookup returns CDR1 SGDLS and CDR2 YYNGEE. The CDR3 DNA sequence: TGTGCCAGCAGCGTAGAAAAGAATGAGCGGTTCTTC. Amino acid sequence: CASSVEKNERFF.

J is TRBJ1-6 and V is TRBV20-1, with a possible D match to TRBD1 (6 bases). Between the trimmed V and J ends, which lost 6 bases and 9 bases, there was a span of 18 bases. The CDR3 runs to 14 residues. Germline V CDR1 and CDR2: DFQATT, SNEGSKA (reference sequence). CDR3 sequence (DNA): TGCAGTGCCAGGGCTCGCACCAGGGGTTCACCCCTCCACTTT. It encodes CSARARTRGSPLHF.

This sequence joins TRBV7-2 and TRBJ2-1; 10 positions match TRBD2. The V and J ends lost 3 bases and 7 bases, in that order; junction bases with no gene match: 6. Germline V gene sequence: CDR1 SGHTA, CDR2 FQGNSA. The CDR3 extends over 15 amino acids. The CDR3, as DNA: TGTGCCAGCAGCTTTGTGGGACTAGCGTTGAATGAGCAGTTCTTC. Its translation: CASSFVGLALNEQFF.

The chain is built from TRBV20-1 and TRBJ2-2, with D tentatively TRBD2 (5 bases). Deletions cut 6 bases from V and 3 bases from J, with 20 bases between. Per germline, CDR1 DFQATT and CDR2 SNEGSKA (reference sequence). The CDR3 runs to 16 residues. The CDR3 DNA reads TGCAGTGCCAAGGTGGCGGGTCGGTCGTACACCGGGGAGCTGTTTTTT. This translates into CSAKVAGRSYTGELFF.

This clonotype was recorded once. This sequence joins TRBV19 and TRBJ2-3; tentatively, D is TRBD1 (6 bases). Germline V lookup: CDR1 LNHDA, CDR2 SQIVND (reference sequence). The CDR3 has 13 amino acids. V was cut by 10 bases and J by 2 bases, with 13 bases left in between. CDR3 loop: CATRDRITDTQYF. CDR3 nucleotides: TGTGCCACCCGAGACAGGATCACAGATACGCAGTATTTT.

This clonotype turned up a few times. V usage is TRBV3-1 and J usage is TRBJ2-6; D call uncertain. The CDR3 runs to 15 residues. Trimming left V 8 bases short and J 0 bases short, with 11 bases between. The V gene's germline CDR1 is LGHDT and CDR2 YNNKEL (reference sequence). The CDR3 DNA follows: TGTGCCAGCCGACCCGAAAGCTCTGGGGCCAACGTCCTGACTTTC. Protein sequence: CASRPESSGANVLTF.

Concerning this clonotype itself: Since the CDR3 does not end with the conserved phenylalanine or tryptophan, this likely comes from a read error. The chain couples TRBV24-1 to TRBJ2-6; D call uncertain. CDR3 length equals 15 residues. Germline V gene sequence: CDR1 KGHDR, CDR2 SFDVKD. The V gene lost 9 bases and the J gene lost 0 bases, with 11 bases spanning the gap. The CDR3 loop reads CATRGADSGANVLTV. The CDR3 DNA reads TGTGCCACCCGCGGCGCGGACTCTGGGGCCAACGTCCTGACTGTC.

V is TRBV20-1 and J is TRBJ1-1, with D maybe TRBD1 (5 bases). The length of the CDR3 is 13 residues. Deletions cut 5 bases from V and 7 bases from J, with 17 bases between. The germline gives CDR1 DFQATT, CDR2 SNEGSKA (reference sequence). The CDR3 DNA reads TGCAGTGCTGGCTACAGGAGAGCTCATGAAGCTTTCTTT. This translates into CSAGYRRAHEAFF.

This clonotype came up a few times. The chain joins TRBV5-1 to TRBJ2-3, with TRBD1 matching over 9 bases. Trimming at V came to 3 bases and at J to 5 bases, leaving 4 bases not matched to a gene. Germline V lookup: CDR1 SGHRS, CDR2 YFSETQ. The CDR3 is 14 residues long. The DNA of the CDR3 is TGCGCCAGCAGCTCACAGGGGGCAGAAGATACGCAGTATTTT. Its translation is CASSSQGAEDTQYF.

V is TRBV12-3 or TRBV12-4 and J is TRBJ2-1, with TRBD1 matching over 9 bases. V was pared by 4 bases and J by 5 bases, with 18 bases of the junction left unmatched. There are 19 residues in the CDR3. DNA for the CDR3: TGTGCCAGCAGTTCCAACAGGGGGCTCTTGCGGGGACCCAACAATGAGCAGTTCTTC. Its translation: CASSSNRGLLRGPNNEQFF.

The V gene is TRBV20-1, the J gene TRBJ2-7, with 13 positions matching TRBD2. The V segment lost 3 bases and the J segment 4 bases; nucleotides outside the gene matches: 9. CDR3 length equals 16 residues. Germline V gene lookup returns CDR1 DFQATT and CDR2 SNEGSKA (reference sequence). In DNA, the CDR3 is TGCAGTGCTAGGAAGCGGGGGACTAGCGGGGCTTACGAGCAGTACTTC. Translated: CSARKRGTSGAYEQYF.

This clonotype was seen a few times. The chain employs TRBV7-3 and TRBJ2-1; D is possibly TRBD2 (6 bases). Germline assignment: CDR1 SGHTA and CDR2 FQGTGA. The V end lost 4 bases, the J end lost 10 bases, and 8 bases lay between the germline ends. This CDR3 is 11 amino acids long. The CDR3 region is CASSSGLEQFF. The DNA of the CDR3 is TGTGCCAGCAGCTCGGGACTCGAGCAGTTCTTC.

This clonotype was detected many times. The V gene is TRBV5-1, the J gene TRBJ2-1, with 8 bases that match TRBD2. The CDR3 totals 15 residues. V lost 2 bases, J lost 4 bases, and 5 bases stayed unmatched. Germline CDR1 SGHRS, CDR2 YFSETQ. As DNA, the CDR3 is TGCGCCAGCAGCTTACAAGCGGGAGATTACAATGAGCAGTTCTTC. Protein sequence: CASSLQAGDYNEQFF. Full variable domain (rest looked up from reference TRBV5-1 and TRBJ2-1): KAGVTQTPRYLIKTRGQQVTLSCSPISGHRSVSWYQQTPGQGLQFLFEYFSETQRNKGNFPGRFSGRQFSNSRSEMNVSTLELGDSALYLCASSLQAGDYNEQFFGPGTRLTVL.

This clonotype has only a few counts. The V gene is TRBV5-1, the J gene TRBJ2-2; 7 positions agree with TRBD1. This CDR3 is built from 15 residues. V lost 4 bases and J lost 2; bases outside the gene matches: 5. Germline CDR1 SGHRS, CDR2 YFSETQ. CDR3 sequence reads: CASSTGQPNTGELFF. The CDR3 DNA sequence: TGCGCCAGCAGCACGGGACAGCCCAACACCGGGGAGCTGTTTTTT.

The J gene is TRBJ1-4, the V gene TRBV12-3 or TRBV12-4, with D uncertain. The CDR3 sequence is 12 residues long. Trimming shortened V by 8 bases and J by 6 bases, and 10 bases separated the two germline ends. This chain's CDR3 is CASQRNYEKLFF. The CDR3 DNA sequence: TGTGCCAGCCAGAGGAACTATGAAAAACTGTTTTTT.

This clonotype showed up just a few times. The chain is built from TRBV6-1 and TRBJ2-3, with D perhaps matching TRBD2 (5 bases). This CDR3 has 15 residues. CDR1 and CDR2 from the germline V gene are MNHNS and SASEGT. V was shortened by 6 bases and J by 0 bases, with 13 bases between the two germline ends. In nucleotides, the CDR3 is TGTGCCAGCAGCCAAGCTAGGAGGAGCACAGATACGCAGTATTTT. Translated: CASSQARRSTDTQYF.

Ten or more counts support this clonotype. The chain recombines TRBV20-1 with TRBJ2-3; D is possibly TRBD2 (5 bases). This CDR3 is built from 17 residues. V was shortened by 0 bases and J by 6 bases, with 22 bases between the two germline ends. The germline CDR1 and CDR2 sequences are DFQATT and SNEGSKA (reference sequence). The CDR3 spells CSARDPGNSPAWDTQYF. CDR3 coding DNA: TGCAGTGCTAGAGATCCGGGGAATTCGCCTGCGTGGGATACGCAGTATTTT.

This chain joins TRBV20-1 and TRBJ2-3; TRBD1 is a possible D gene (6 bases). The CDR3 totals 13 residues. V gave up 4 bases and J gave up 4 bases, with 12 bases separating them. Germline V lookup: CDR1 DFQATT, CDR2 SNEGSKA (reference sequence). The CDR3 bases are TGCAGTGCTATAGAACAGGGCGCAGATACGCAGTATTTT. Residues: CSAIEQGADTQYF.

This clonotype has a handful of counts. This chain connects TRBV20-1 to TRBJ2-3, with 8 bases identical to TRBD2. CDR1 and CDR2 from the germline V gene are DFQATT and SNEGSKA (reference sequence). CDR3 length: 15 amino acids. The V segment lost 5 bases and the J segment 2 bases; nucleotides outside the gene matches: 9. CDR3 sequence (DNA): TGCAGTGCTCGCGCCGGGACTAGGAACACAGATACGCAGTATTTT. Protein sequence: CSARAGTRNTDTQYF.

This chain joins TRBV20-1 and TRBJ2-7; TRBD2 aligns across 9 bases. CDR1 and CDR2 from the germline V gene are DFQATT and SNEGSKA (reference sequence). V trimming: 1 base; J trimming: 3 bases; junction bases outside the gene matches: 13. The CDR3 runs to 17 residues. Here the CDR3 DNA reads TGCAGTGCTAGAGTCCCGAGAGCGGGGGGCGGCTACTACGAGCAGTACTTC. This encodes CSARVPRAGGGYYEQYF.

CDR3 in DNA: TGTGCCAGCAGCCAAGGGCATAGCGGGGAGCTGTTTTTT. Its protein product is CASSQGHSGELFF. This chain uses TRBV3-1 with TRBJ2-2; the D is unclear. V was trimmed by 1 base and J by 7 bases, leaving 7 bases between them. Germline V lookup: CDR1 LGHDT, CDR2 YNNKEL (reference sequence). The CDR3 contains 13 residues.

The chain is built from TRBV5-1 and TRBJ2-3; tentative D call: TRBD1 (6 bases). Germline CDR1 SGHRS, CDR2 YFSETQ. This CDR3 contains 15 residues. Trimming removed 2 bases at V and 5 bases at J, with 15 bases between. The CDR3 region is CASSLAGDQGDTQYF. Written as DNA, the CDR3 is TGCGCCAGCAGCTTAGCAGGGGATCAAGGAGATACGCAGTATTTT.